One sample yielded the 30 T cell receptor beta chains listed below, sequenced in a study of lung T cells in sarcoidosis with Löfgren's syndrome. TCRdb itself ran the reads through MiXCR, one entry per CDR3 protein. The sample contains 450 to 500 distinct CDR3 sequences, around 36% of which appear only once. Sequenced material: CD4+ T cells from PBMCs. The receptor source for this set is a human donor with sarcoidosis (Löfgren's syndrome or another form), or a control subject (not recorded which).

This sequence joins TRBV6-2 or TRBV6-3 and TRBJ1-5; a weak D match, TRBD1 (5 bases). This CDR3 spans 12 amino acids. The V and J ends lost 7 bases and 7 bases respectively, with 11 bases between them. The V gene's germline CDR1 is MNHEY and CDR2 SVGEGT. CDR3 region: CASNRLGQPQHF. In DNA, the CDR3 is TGTGCCAGCAACAGGCTGGGGCAGCCCCAGCATTTT.

As for this clonotype: One junction end does not reproduce the germline sequence, and a read error may be involved. The rearrangement links TRBV5-5 to TRBJ1-6; D remains ambiguous. CDR3 length equals 14 residues. Germline V lookup: CDR1 SGHKS, CDR2 YYEKEE (reference sequence). The CDR3 DNA reads as TGTGCCAGCAGCTTGGTAAGGTCTGATGCACCCCCCCACTTT. Protein sequence: CASSLVRSDAPPHF.

Judged by abundance, this clonotype is medium-sized. This chain joins TRBV11-2 and TRBJ2-7; 10 bases fit TRBD2. The trim removed 4 bases at V and 5 bases at J, leaving 5 bases unmatched. Germline-derived CDR1 and CDR2 are SGHAT and FQNNGV. CDR3 length: 14 amino acids. CDR3 in amino acids: CASSSGLAIHEQYF. The CDR3 coding sequence is TGTGCCAGCAGCTCGGGACTAGCGATTCACGAGCAGTACTTC.

This clonotype is labeled medium-sized. The chain has TRBV6-5 and TRBJ2-7; 11 bases fit TRBD2. The CDR3 extends over 19 amino acids. The germline V gene encodes CDR1 MNHEY and CDR2 SVGAGI. V lost 4 bases and J lost 4; bases outside the gene matches: 18. CDR3 DNA: TGTGCCAGCAGTTTCCGACACCTCTCCGGGACTAGCGGAACGTACGAGCAGTACTTC. Translating gives CASSFRHLSGTSGTYEQYF.

This clonotype qualifies as large (0.1 to 1%). This chain joins TRBV29-1 and TRBJ2-1; the match to TRBD2 covers 9 bases. Germline CDR1 reads SQVTM; CDR2 reads ANQGSEA. The J segment lost 6 bases and the V segment lost 8 bases, leaving 8 bases of the junction unmatched. This CDR3 has 13 amino acids. The CDR3 DNA reads TGCAGCACCGGGACTAGCTCAGTCAATGAGCAGTTCTTC. It specifies CSTGTSSVNEQFF.

This clonotype qualifies as large. CDR3 sequence (DNA): TGTGCCAGCGCGAACTACGAGCAGTACTTC. It specifies CASANYEQYF. The chain links TRBV7-9 to TRBJ2-7, with D uncertain. This CDR3 has 10 amino acids. Trimming removed 8 bases at V and 3 bases at J, with 5 bases between. The germline V gene has CDR1 SEHNR and CDR2 FQNEAQ (reference sequence).

By proportion, this clonotype is medium-sized. J is TRBJ1-5 and V is TRBV11-3; tentatively, D is TRBD1 (5 bases). The V end was cut by 4 bases, the J end by 5 bases, with 18 bases between. Germline loops: CDR1 SGHNT, CDR2 YENEEA. The CDR3 loop spans 16 amino acids. CDR3 in amino acids: CASSSDSVGADQPQHF. The CDR3 bases are TGTGCCAGCAGCTCCGATTCGGTTGGGGCTGATCAGCCCCAGCATTTT.

The V and J genes are TRBV29-1 and TRBJ2-3, with D unresolved. CDR3 length: 12 residues. The ends were cut back, 6 bases at V and 5 bases at J, with 12 bases in the middle. The germline V gene encodes CDR1 SQVTM and CDR2 ANQGSEA. CDR3 coding DNA: TGCAGCGTCCCCCTTGGAGTAGATACGCAGTATTTT. Translated: CSVPLGVDTQYF.

This clonotype was found once. The final CDR3 position lacks the conserved phenylalanine or tryptophan, pointing to a likely read error. The chain has TRBV13 and TRBJ2-1; 7 bases are shared with TRBD2. Germline-derived CDR1 and CDR2 are PRHDT and FYEKMQ (reference sequence). J gave up 10 bases and V 5 bases, and 2 bases lay outside the gene matches. The CDR3 covers 11 residues. CDR3 nucleotide sequence: TGTGCCAGCAGCCGAGCGGGAGAGCAGTTCCTC. This translates into CASSRAGEQFL.

The rearrangement joins TRBV6-2 or TRBV6-3 to TRBJ2-1; D is perhaps TRBD1 or TRBD2 (5 bases each). The CDR3 length is 13 residues. The V gene's germline CDR1 is MNHEY and CDR2 SVGEGT. V shed 6 bases and J shed 6 bases, with 12 bases lying between them. This CDR3 is CASSAGARNEQFF. The CDR3 bases are TGTGCCAGCAGCGCCGGGGCCCGCAATGAGCAGTTCTTC.

A note on this clonotype: The CDR3 does not end in the conserved phenylalanine or tryptophan, so this is likely a read error. The V call is TRBV7-2, the J call TRBJ2-1; D perhaps matches TRBD2 (5 bases). The CDR3 extends over 16 amino acids. Looked up from germline, CDR1 is SGHTA and CDR2 is FQGNSA. Trimming stripped 0 bases from V and 7 bases from J, with 16 bases between. CDR3 region: CASSLAVGLASNEQFS. CDR3 nucleotides: TGTGCCAGCAGCTTAGCCGTAGGACTGGCATCAAATGAGCAGTTCTCC.

This clonotype is categorized as medium-sized. The CDR3 sequence: CASSTAGVGNEQFF. CDR3 bases: TGTGCCAGCAGCACAGCGGGAGTTGGGAATGAGCAGTTCTTC. The V and J genes are TRBV7-9 and TRBJ2-1, with 8 bases lining up with TRBD2. Germline trimming cut 5 bases from V and 7 bases from J; bases unmatched to any gene: 7. The CDR3 spans 14 residues. Germline V gene data show CDR1 as SEHNR and CDR2 as FQNEAQ (reference sequence).

Relative to its sample, this clonotype is medium-sized. The gene calls are TRBV5-4 and TRBJ2-3; D may be TRBD1 or TRBD2 (6 bases each). Germline V gives CDR1 SGHNT, CDR2 YYREEE (reference sequence). This CDR3 has 13 amino acids. The V end was cut by 4 bases, the J end by 6 bases, with 12 bases between. The CDR3 loop reads CASSPAGGDTQYF. In DNA form, the CDR3 reads TGTGCCAGCAGCCCCGCCGGGGGCGATACGCAGTATTTT.

This clonotype is termed large. The chain is built from TRBV19 and TRBJ1-2, with D possibly being TRBD1 (6 bases). V was shortened by 7 bases and J by 6 bases, with 21 bases between the two germline ends. CDR1 and CDR2 from the germline V gene are LNHDA and SQIVND (reference sequence). The CDR3 totals 15 residues. CDR3 residues: CASTRRGGLAHGYTF. As DNA, the CDR3 is TGTGCCAGTACCCGAAGGGGGGGCCTTGCTCATGGCTACACCTTC.

In its sample, this clonotype is large. The CDR3 DNA sequence: TGTGCCAGCAGTAGTTTGGGACTAGGGACAGATACGCAGTATTTT. It translates to CASSSLGLGTDTQYF. The chain is built from TRBV2 and TRBJ2-3; 8 positions match TRBD2. V lost 5 bases and J lost 3; bases outside the gene matches: 7. This CDR3 contains 15 residues. The germline gives CDR1 SNHLY, CDR2 FYNNEI.

By share, this clonotype ranks as large. The rearrangement uses TRBV5-1 and TRBJ1-3; D is possibly TRBD1 (5 bases). The CDR3 consists of 16 residues. Germline CDR1 is SGHRS and CDR2 is YFSETQ. The V end was cut by 3 bases, the J end by 1 base, with 14 bases between. The CDR3 sequence is CASSSSQVRSGNTIYF. CDR3 sequence (DNA): TGCGCCAGCAGCTCCTCACAGGTTCGATCTGGAAACACCATATATTTT.

This clonotype is judged large (0.1 to 1%). This chain links TRBV28 with TRBJ2-4; 8 positions match TRBD1. V shed 5 bases and J 0 bases; nucleotides not matched to a gene: 6. The CDR3 sequence is 16 residues long. Germline V gene data show CDR1 as MDHEN and CDR2 as SYDVKM. This CDR3 is CASSPQGAQAKNIQYF. The CDR3 DNA reads as TGTGCCAGCAGTCCCCAGGGGGCGCAAGCCAAAAACATTCAGTACTTC.

This clonotype is deemed large (0.1 to 1%). The chain combines TRBV27 with TRBJ2-2, with 7 positions matching TRBD1. The CDR3 has 15 amino acids. The V gene's germline CDR1 is MNHEY and CDR2 SMNVEV (reference sequence). V gave up 6 bases and J gave up 3 bases; unmatched junction bases: 7. The CDR3 here is CASSFTGAYTGELFF. CDR3 sequence (DNA): TGTGCCAGCAGCTTTACAGGGGCATACACCGGGGAGCTGTTTTTT.

This clonotype is deemed medium-sized. The J gene is TRBJ2-1, the V gene TRBV7-6, with 7 bases that match TRBD2. The CDR3 has 17 residues. Germline V gene data show CDR1 as SGHVS and CDR2 as FNYEAQ. Germline trimming cut 4 bases from V and 3 bases from J; bases unmatched to any gene: 12. This chain's CDR3 is CASSSGLGRGNYNEQFF. DNA for the CDR3: TGTGCCAGCAGCTCCGGACTTGGGCGGGGGAACTACAATGAGCAGTTCTTC.

The chain uses TRBV29-1 and TRBJ1-1; D perhaps matches TRBD1 (5 bases). The V and J ends lost 5 bases and 1 base respectively, with 20 bases between them. The CDR3 is made up of 16 amino acids. Germline loops: CDR1 SQVTM, CDR2 ANQGSEA. The CDR3 DNA sequence: TGCAGCGTTAACTTGCAGGGTCCCGGGCGGAACACTGAAGCTTTCTTT. It yields the protein CSVNLQGPGRNTEAFF.

Concerning this clonotype itself: The germline gene is not matched at one end of the junction; a read error may be the cause. This chain links TRBV29-1 with TRBJ1-1, with a weak D call TRBD1 (5 bases). From germline, CDR1 is SQVTM and CDR2 ANQGSEA. The CDR3 has 14 amino acids. The CDR3 is CSAAGGGGGTEDVF. DNA for the CDR3: TGCAGCGCTGCTGGGGGGGGAGGCGGCACTGAAGATGTCTTT.

By frequency in the sample, this clonotype is medium-sized. The genes are TRBV29-1 and TRBJ2-5; 7 bases fit TRBD1. Unmatched junction bases numbered 2, after V lost 7 bases and J lost 0 bases. Germline V gene lookup returns CDR1 SQVTM and CDR2 ANQGSEA. The CDR3 length is 12 residues. CDR3 loop: CSGGGNQETQYF. The CDR3 bases are TGCAGCGGAGGGGGCAACCAAGAGACCCAGTACTTC. The variable domain in full, completed from reference TRBV29-1 and TRBJ2-5, reads SAVISQKPSRDICQRGTSLTIQCQVDSQVTMMFWYRQQPGQSLTLIATANQGSEATYESGFVIDKFPISRPNLTFSTLTVSNMSPEDSSIYLCSGGGNQETQYFGPGTRLLVL.

This clonotype is termed large. This chain connects TRBV7-9 to TRBJ1-2; 9 nucleotides match TRBD1. The J segment lost 6 bases and the V segment lost 5 bases, leaving 4 bases of the junction unmatched. Germline values: CDR1 SEHNR, CDR2 FQNEAQ (reference sequence). This CDR3 spans 13 amino acids. The CDR3 nucleotides are TGTGCCAGCAGCCTGACAGGGGGGCATGGCTACACCTTC. This encodes CASSLTGGHGYTF.

A single count supports this clonotype. A much larger clone is a single base away; this may be a read error. The chain has TRBV29-1 and TRBJ2-2; D is undetermined. The germline gives CDR1 SQVTM, CDR2 ANQGSEA. The CDR3 has 11 residues. V was pared by 3 bases and J by 9 bases, with 8 bases between. CDR3 nucleotide sequence: TGCAGCGTTGACCGCGCCTGGGAGCTGTTTTTT. Translated: CSVDRAWELFF.

By share, this clonotype ranks as medium-sized. Without the conserved terminal phenylalanine or tryptophan, this CDR3 likely stems from a read error. The chain joins TRBV12-3 or TRBV12-4 to TRBJ1-2; D not resolved. V was pared by 6 bases and J by 8 bases, with 19 bases between. CDR3 length: 14 residues. CDR3 loop: CASSSGPERRGYTL. DNA of the CDR3: TGTGCCAGCAGCTCCGGACCCGAGAGACGCGGCTACACCCTC.

The CDR3: CASSQPRGGPYTDTQYF. The DNA of the CDR3 is TGTGCCAGCAGCCAACCCAGGGGGGGGCCCTACACAGATACGCAGTATTTT. The genes are TRBV14 and TRBJ2-3; TRBD1 or TRBD2 may be the D gene (7 bases each). The V end lost 2 bases, the J end lost 2 bases, and 17 bases lay between the germline ends. Germline V CDR1 and CDR2: SGHDN, FVKESK. This CDR3 contains 17 residues.

Remarks on this clonotype: The CDR3 ends on some other residue instead of the conserved phenylalanine or tryptophan, so this is likely a read error. The gene calls are TRBV7-9 and TRBJ2-7, with 7 bases lining up with TRBD1. Unmatched junction bases numbered 13, after V lost 9 bases and J lost 2 bases. CDR3 length: 15 amino acids. Germline CDR1 reads SEHNR; CDR2 reads FQNEAQ (reference sequence). CDR3 in DNA: TGTGCCAGAAGCCCTCGACAGGGACGAACCTACGAGCAGTACGGC. Its translation: CARSPRQGRTYEQYG.

This clonotype is judged large. J is TRBJ1-1 and V is TRBV11-2; D is possibly TRBD1 (5 bases). The V gene's germline CDR1 is SGHAT and CDR2 FQNNGV. The V end was cut by 2 bases, the J end by 5 bases, with 15 bases between. The CDR3 runs 15 residues. The CDR3 DNA reads as TGTGCCAGCAGCTTACGAGAGGCTGGGGGGACTGAAGCTTTCTTT. Translating it yields CASSLREAGGTEAFF.

The CDR3 sequence: CASSYSGATLNTEAFF. The CDR3 DNA reads as TGTGCCAGCAGTTACTCAGGGGCGACCTTGAACACTGAAGCTTTCTTT. The rearrangement joins TRBV6-6 to TRBJ1-1, with D perhaps matching TRBD1 (5 bases). The ends were cut back, 0 bases at V and 0 bases at J, with 11 bases in the middle. The CDR3 spans 16 residues. CDR1 MNHNY and CDR2 SVGAGI come from the germline V gene (reference sequence).

This clonotype qualifies as large. For the CDR3, the DNA is TGTGCCAGCAGCCCCGGGTATAACCAAGAGACCCAGTACTTC. The encoded protein is CASSPGYNQETQYF. The chain combines TRBV12-3 or TRBV12-4 with TRBJ2-5; D unresolved. CDR3 length: 14 amino acids. V was clipped by 6 bases and J by 0 bases, with 11 bases between them.